The 9 T cell receptor beta chains presented below share a single source sample, sequenced in a study of CD8 T cells in ankylosing spondylitis. Study-level points and caveats: Apparently characteristic of ankylosing spondylitis blood was a TCR beta motif (under ten highly homologous variants).

TCRdb called the 5' RACE reads again in MiXCR, with one record for every CDR3 protein. This repertoire shows 670,000 or so distinct CDR3 sequences, around 20% found once; its top ten account for over 15%. Their cognate antigens are unknown. Input material: blood, either unsorted or a sorted T cell fraction (not recorded which). The receptors stem from a male donor with ankylosing spondylitis.

This clonotype was counted ten times or more. The V call is TRBV29-1, the J call TRBJ2-1; no definite D call. CDR1 and CDR2 from the germline V gene are SQVTM and ANQGSEA. With 7 bases removed from V and 1 base from J, the gap between germline ends came to 14 bases. CDR3 length equals 14 residues. The chain's CDR3 is CSGLRTSSYNEQFF. CDR3 bases: TGCAGCGGCCTTCGGACCTCTTCCTACAATGAGCAGTTCTTC.

This clonotype occurred a few times. The chain employs TRBV20-1 and TRBJ2-2; 14 nucleotides agree with TRBD2. CDR1 and CDR2 (germline): DFQATT, SNEGSKA (reference sequence). This CDR3 is 16 amino acids long. After removal of 6 bases from V and 7 bases from J, the junction contained 10 bases not matched to a gene. The CDR3: CSAGTSGGLAGGELFF. The DNA of the CDR3 is TGCAGTGCAGGGACTAGCGGGGGCTTGGCGGGCGGGGAGCTGTTTTTT.

CDR3 DNA: TGTGCCAGCAGGATAGGGTTCGAGCAGTACTTC. Translated, it gives CASRIGFEQYF. The J gene is TRBJ2-7, the V gene TRBV12-3 or TRBV12-4, with D uncertain. The germline V and J ends were trimmed by 6 bases and 6 bases, with 9 bases remaining between them. This CDR3 spans 11 amino acids.

This clonotype was seen a few times. The CDR3 is CASSDAGRRNEKLFF. In DNA, the CDR3 is TGTGCCAGCAGTGACGCGGGACGGAGAAATGAAAAACTGTTTTTT. V gene TRBV27 combines with J gene TRBJ1-4, with a possible D match to TRBD1 (5 bases). This CDR3 has 15 residues. V lost 5 bases and J 5 bases, leaving 15 bases between the germline ends. Germline CDR1 is MNHEY and CDR2 is SMNVEV (reference sequence).

The chain links TRBV9 to TRBJ2-3; TRBD2 aligns across 8 bases. With 0 bases clipped from V and 10 bases from J, the junction kept 1 base outside the gene matches. Looked up from germline, CDR1 is SGDLS and CDR2 is YYNGEE. The CDR3 loop spans 12 amino acids. The CDR3 coding sequence is TGTGCCAGCAGCGTAGAAGCGGGAGCGCAGTATTTT. Translation gives CASSVEAGAQYF.

This clonotype was seen a few times. CDR3 sequence reads: CSARVGLGYTF. In DNA, the CDR3 is TGCAGTGCTAGAGTTGGGCTGGGCTACACCTTC. The V call is TRBV20-1, the J call TRBJ1-2; D not resolved. The ends were cut back, 1 base at V and 8 bases at J, with 8 bases in the middle. The germline V gene has CDR1 DFQATT and CDR2 SNEGSKA (reference sequence). This CDR3 region has 11 residues.

This clonotype was observed a handful of times. The gene calls are TRBV7-2 and TRBJ2-2; TRBD1 matches 8 bases. The CDR3 extends over 17 amino acids. V lost 3 bases to trimming and J lost 4 bases; unmatched junction nucleotides: 10. In germline, CDR1 is SGHTA, CDR2 FQGNSA. The CDR3 protein is CASSLLQGAVGTGELFF. Written as DNA, the CDR3 is TGTGCCAGCAGCTTGCTCCAGGGGGCAGTTGGCACCGGGGAGCTGTTTTTT.

V and J are TRBV14 and TRBJ2-1; 7 bases fit TRBD2. The CDR3 contains 16 residues. In germline, CDR1 is SGHDN, CDR2 FVKESK. V shed 3 bases and J 7 bases; nucleotides not matched to a gene: 12. The CDR3 spells CASSHIFGGSWNEQFF. The CDR3 nucleotides are TGTGCCAGCAGCCATATATTTGGCGGGAGCTGGAATGAGCAGTTCTTC.

V gene TRBV7-9 combines with J gene TRBJ2-7, with D perhaps TRBD2 (5 bases). The germline gives CDR1 SEHNR, CDR2 FQNEAQ (reference sequence). The CDR3 has 14 amino acids. The V end was cut by 5 bases, the J end by 7 bases, with 18 bases between. The CDR3 reads CASSQGGSILEQYF. The CDR3 DNA is TGTGCCAGCAGCCAAGGAGGATCTATCTTGGAGCAGTACTTC.